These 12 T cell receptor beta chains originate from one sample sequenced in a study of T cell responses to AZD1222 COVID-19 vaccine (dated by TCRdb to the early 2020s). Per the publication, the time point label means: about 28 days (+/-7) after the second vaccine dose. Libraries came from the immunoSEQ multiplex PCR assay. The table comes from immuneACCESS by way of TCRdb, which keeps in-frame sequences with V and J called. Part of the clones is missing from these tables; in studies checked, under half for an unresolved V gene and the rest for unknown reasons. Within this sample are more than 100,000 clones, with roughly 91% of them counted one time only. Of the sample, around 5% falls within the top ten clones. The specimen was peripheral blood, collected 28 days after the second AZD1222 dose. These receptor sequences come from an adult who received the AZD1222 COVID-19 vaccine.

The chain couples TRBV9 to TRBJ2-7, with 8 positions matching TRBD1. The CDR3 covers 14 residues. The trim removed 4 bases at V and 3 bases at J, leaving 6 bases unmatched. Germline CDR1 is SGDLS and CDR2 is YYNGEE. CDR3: CASSPGQVNYEQYF. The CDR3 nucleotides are TGTGCCAGCAGCCCGGGACAGGTTAACTACGAGCAGTACTTC.

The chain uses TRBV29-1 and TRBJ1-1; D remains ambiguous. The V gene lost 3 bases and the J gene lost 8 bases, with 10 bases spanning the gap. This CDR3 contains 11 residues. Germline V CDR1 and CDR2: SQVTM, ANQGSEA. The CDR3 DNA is TGCAGCGTTGATCGGCTAAAAGAAGCTTTCTTT. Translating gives CSVDRLKEAFF.

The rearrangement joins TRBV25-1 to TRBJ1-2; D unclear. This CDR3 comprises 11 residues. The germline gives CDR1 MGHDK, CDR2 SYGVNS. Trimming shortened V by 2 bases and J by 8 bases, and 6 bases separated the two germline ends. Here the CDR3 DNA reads TGTGCCAGCAGTGAAAGAGGGGGCTACACCTTC. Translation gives CASSERGGYTF.

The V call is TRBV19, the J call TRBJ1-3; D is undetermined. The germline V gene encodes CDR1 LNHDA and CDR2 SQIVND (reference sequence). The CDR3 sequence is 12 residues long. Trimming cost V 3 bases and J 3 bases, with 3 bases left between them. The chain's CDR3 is CASSIGGNTIYF. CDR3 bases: TGTGCCAGTAGTATCGGTGGAAACACCATATATTTT. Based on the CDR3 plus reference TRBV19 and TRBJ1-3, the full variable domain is DGGITQSPKYLFRKEGQNVTLSCEQNLNHDAMYWYRQDPGQGLRLIYYSQIVNDFQKGDIAEGYSVSREKKESFPLTVTSAQKNPTAFYLCASSIGGNTIYFGEGSWLTVV.

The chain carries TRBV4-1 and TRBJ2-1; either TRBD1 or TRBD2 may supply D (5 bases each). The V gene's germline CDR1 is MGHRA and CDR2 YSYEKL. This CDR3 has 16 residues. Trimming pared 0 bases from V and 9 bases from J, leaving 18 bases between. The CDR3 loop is CASSQDGTGAGGEQFF. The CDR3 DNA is TGCGCCAGCAGCCAAGATGGTACCGGGGCCGGCGGTGAGCAGTTCTTC.

The CDR3 sequence: CASSDGGEQFF. CDR3 in DNA: TGTGCCAGCAGTGACGGGGGTGAGCAGTTCTTC. V usage is TRBV9 and J usage is TRBJ2-1; D may be TRBD2 (6 bases). V lost 5 bases, J lost 9 bases, and 9 bases lay in between. The CDR3 runs to 11 residues. CDR1 is SGDLS and CDR2 is YYNGEE in the germline V gene. The variable domain in full, completed from reference TRBV9 and TRBJ2-1, reads DSGVTQTPKHLITATGQRVTLRCSPRSGDLSVYWYQQSLDQGLQFLIQYYNGEERAKGNILERFSAQQFPDLHSELNLSSLELGDSALYFCASSDGGEQFFGPGTRLTVL.

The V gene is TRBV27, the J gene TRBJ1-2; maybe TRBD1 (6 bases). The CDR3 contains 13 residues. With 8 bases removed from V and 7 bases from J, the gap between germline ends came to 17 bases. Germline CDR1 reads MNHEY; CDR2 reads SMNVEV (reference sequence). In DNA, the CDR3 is TGTGCCAGCTTTGGGCGTCTGGACAGTGGCTACACCTTC. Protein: CASFGRLDSGYTF.

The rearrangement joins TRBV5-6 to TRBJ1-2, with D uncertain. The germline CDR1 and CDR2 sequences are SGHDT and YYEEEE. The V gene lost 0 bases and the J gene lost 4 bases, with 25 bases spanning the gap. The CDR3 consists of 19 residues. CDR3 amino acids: CASSLVRAGLLRRSYGYTF. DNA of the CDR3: TGTGCCAGCAGCTTGGTTAGGGCAGGACTTCTCCGCCGAAGCTATGGCTACACCTTC.

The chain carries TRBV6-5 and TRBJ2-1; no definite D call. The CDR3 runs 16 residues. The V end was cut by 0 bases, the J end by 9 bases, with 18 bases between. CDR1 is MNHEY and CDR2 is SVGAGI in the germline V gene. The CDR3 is CASSYSRRTRFSEQFF. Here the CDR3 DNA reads TGTGCCAGCAGTTACTCGCGCCGTACAAGATTTAGTGAGCAGTTCTTC.

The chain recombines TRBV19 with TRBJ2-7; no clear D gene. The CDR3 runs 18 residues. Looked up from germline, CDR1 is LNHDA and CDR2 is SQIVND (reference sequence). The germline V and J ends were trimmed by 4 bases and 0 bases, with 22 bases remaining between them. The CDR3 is CASSKAGPSSSSSYEQYF. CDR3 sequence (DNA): TGTGCCAGTAGTAAGGCAGGACCGTCCTCCTCCAGCTCCTACGAGCAGTACTTC.

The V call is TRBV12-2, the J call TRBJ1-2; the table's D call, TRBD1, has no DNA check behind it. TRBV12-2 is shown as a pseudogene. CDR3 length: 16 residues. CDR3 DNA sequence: TGTGCAAGTCGCTTAGCTTTCCCGGGACAGGCGCGTGGCTACACCTTC. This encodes CASRLAFPGQARGYTF.

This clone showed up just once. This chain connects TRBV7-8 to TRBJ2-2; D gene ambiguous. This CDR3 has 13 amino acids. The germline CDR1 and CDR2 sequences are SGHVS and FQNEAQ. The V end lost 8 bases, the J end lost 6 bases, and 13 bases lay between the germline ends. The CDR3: CASPLAYAGELFF. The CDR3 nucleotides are TGTGCCAGCCCCCTGGCATATGCCGGGGAGCTGTTTTTT.